This TCR beta chain came from a study of cytomegalovirus exposure and HLA in healthy donors. The germline gives CDR1 MDHEN, CDR2 SYDVKM. Deletions cut 6 bases from V and 2 bases from J, with 35 bases between. The CDR3 sequence is 21 residues long. The repertoire was sequenced with immunoSEQ multiplex PCR; TCRdb's copy has only in-frame clones and lacks some. The data contain some 130,000 clones, roughly nine tenths of them singletons. The approximately 130-subject validation cohort, separate from the roughly 700-subject first cohort, included the donors. The genes are TRBV28 and TRBJ2-7; D perhaps matches TRBD2 (6 bases). The source of this sequence is a man aged 18 to 35 in good health and CMV-seronegative. Material for sequencing was PBMCs. CDR3 sequence (DNA): TGTGCCAGCAGCTTAAGGGGTCTGGCTAGCGTAACCCTTGTGCCGGCCTACGAGCAGTACTTC. This encodes CASSLRGLASVTLVPAYEQYF. Using reference TRBV28 and TRBJ2-7 for the parts outside the CDR3, the full variable domain is DVKVTQSSRYLVKRTGEKVFLECVQDMDHENMFWYRQDPGLGLRLIYFSYDVKMKEKGDIPEGYSVSREKKERFSLILESASTNQTSMYLCASSLRGLASVTLVPAYEQYFGPGTRLTVT.